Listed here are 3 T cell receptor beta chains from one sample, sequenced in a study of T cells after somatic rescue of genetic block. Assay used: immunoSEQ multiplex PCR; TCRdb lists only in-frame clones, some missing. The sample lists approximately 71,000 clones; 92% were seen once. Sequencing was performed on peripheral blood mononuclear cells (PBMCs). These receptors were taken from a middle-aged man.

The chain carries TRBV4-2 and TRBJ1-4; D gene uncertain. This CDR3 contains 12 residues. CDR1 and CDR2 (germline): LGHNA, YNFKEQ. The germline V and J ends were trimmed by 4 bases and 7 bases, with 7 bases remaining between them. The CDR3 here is CASSLRGEKLFF. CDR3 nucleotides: TGTGCCAGCAGCCTGCGGGGTGAAAAACTGTTTTTT.

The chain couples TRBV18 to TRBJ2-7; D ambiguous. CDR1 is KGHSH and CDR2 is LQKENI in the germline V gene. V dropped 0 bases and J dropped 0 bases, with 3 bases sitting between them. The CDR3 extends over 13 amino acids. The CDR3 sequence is CASSPPASYEQYF. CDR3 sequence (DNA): TGTGCCAGCTCACCACCTGCCTCCTACGAGCAGTACTTC.

The chain's CDR3 is CASSPDSGLNTEAFF. Written as DNA, the CDR3 is TGTGCCAGCAGCCCTGACTCGGGTTTGAACACTGAAGCTTTCTTT. The chain uses TRBV7-3 and TRBJ1-1; D is ambiguous. The V gene's germline CDR1 is SGHTA and CDR2 FQGTGA. Trimming took off 5 bases at V and 0 bases at J, with 13 bases between the two ends. The length of the CDR3 is 15 residues.